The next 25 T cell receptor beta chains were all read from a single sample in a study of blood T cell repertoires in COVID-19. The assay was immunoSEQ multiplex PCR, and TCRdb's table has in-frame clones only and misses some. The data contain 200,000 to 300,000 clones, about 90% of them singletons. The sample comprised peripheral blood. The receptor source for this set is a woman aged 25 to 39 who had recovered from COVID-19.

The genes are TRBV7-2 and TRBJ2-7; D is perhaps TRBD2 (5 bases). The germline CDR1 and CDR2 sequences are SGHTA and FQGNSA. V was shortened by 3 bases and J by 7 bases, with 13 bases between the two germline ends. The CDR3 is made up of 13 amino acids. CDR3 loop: CASSLVLREEQYF. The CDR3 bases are TGTGCCAGCAGCTTGGTTCTTCGGGAAGAGCAGTACTTC.

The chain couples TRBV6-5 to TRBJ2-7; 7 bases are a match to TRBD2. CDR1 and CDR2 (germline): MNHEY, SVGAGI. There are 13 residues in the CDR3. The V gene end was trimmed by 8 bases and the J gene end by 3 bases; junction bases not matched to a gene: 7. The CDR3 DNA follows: TGTGCCAGCGGGGAGGGGACTAACTACGAGCAGTACTTC. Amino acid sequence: CASGEGTNYEQYF.

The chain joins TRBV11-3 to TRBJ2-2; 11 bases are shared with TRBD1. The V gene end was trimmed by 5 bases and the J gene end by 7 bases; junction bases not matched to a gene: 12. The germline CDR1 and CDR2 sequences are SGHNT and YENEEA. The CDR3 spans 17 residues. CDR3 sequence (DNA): TGTGCCAGCAGCCGGGGGGCTGGGACAGGGGGGTTCGGGGAGCTGTTTTTT. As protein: CASSRGAGTGGFGELFF.

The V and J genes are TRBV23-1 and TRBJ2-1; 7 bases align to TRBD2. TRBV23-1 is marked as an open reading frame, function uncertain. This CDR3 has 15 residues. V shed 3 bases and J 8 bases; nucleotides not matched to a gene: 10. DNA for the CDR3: TGCGCCAGCAGTCACCCGGGCGGGGGTGGCTATGAGCAGTTCTTC. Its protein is CASSHPGGGGYEQFF.

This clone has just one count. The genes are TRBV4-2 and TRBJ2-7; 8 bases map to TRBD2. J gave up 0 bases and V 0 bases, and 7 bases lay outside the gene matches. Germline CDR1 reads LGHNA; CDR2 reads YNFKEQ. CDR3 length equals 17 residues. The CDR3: CASSQETGLGNSYEQYF. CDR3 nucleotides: TGTGCCAGCAGCCAAGAAACGGGACTAGGTAACTCCTACGAGCAGTACTTC.

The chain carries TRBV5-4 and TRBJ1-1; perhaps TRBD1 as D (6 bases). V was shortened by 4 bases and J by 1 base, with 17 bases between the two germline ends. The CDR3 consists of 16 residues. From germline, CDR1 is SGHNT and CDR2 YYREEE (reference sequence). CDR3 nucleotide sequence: TGTGCCAGCAGCGCGACACCAGGGGTGGCGAACACTGAAGCTTTCTTT. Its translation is CASSATPGVANTEAFF.

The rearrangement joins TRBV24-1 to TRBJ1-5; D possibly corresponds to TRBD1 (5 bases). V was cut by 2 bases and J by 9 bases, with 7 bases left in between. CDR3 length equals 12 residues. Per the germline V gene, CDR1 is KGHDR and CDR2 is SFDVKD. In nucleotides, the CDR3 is TGTGCCACCAGTGATTCTCAGGGGCCCCAGCATTTT. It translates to CATSDSQGPQHF.

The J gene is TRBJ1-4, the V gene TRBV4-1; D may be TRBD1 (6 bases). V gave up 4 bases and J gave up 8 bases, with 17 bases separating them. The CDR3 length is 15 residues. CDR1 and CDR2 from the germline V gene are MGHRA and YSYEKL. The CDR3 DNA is TGCGCCAGCAGCCTATCCCTGGCAGGGGCGGAAAAACTGTTTTTT. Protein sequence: CASSLSLAGAEKLFF.

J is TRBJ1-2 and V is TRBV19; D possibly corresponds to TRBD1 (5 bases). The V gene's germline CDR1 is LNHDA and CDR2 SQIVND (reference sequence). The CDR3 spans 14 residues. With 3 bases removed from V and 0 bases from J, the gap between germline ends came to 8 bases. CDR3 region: CASSMDKTNYGYTF. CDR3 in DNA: TGTGCCAGTAGTATGGACAAGACTAACTATGGCTACACCTTC.

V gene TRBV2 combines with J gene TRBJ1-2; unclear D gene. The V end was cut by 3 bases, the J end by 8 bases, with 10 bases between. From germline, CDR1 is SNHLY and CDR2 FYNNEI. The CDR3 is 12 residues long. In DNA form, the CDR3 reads TGTGCCAGCAGTGACAGGTTTGGGGGCTACACCTTC. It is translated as CASSDRFGGYTF.

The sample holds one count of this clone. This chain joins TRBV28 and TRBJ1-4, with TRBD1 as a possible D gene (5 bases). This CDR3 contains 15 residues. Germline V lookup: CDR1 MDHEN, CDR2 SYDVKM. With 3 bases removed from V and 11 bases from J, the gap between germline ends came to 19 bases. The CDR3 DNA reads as TGTGCCAGCAGTTTGGGGCCCTCAGGGTTGTGGAAACTGTTTTTT. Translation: CASSLGPSGLWKLFF.

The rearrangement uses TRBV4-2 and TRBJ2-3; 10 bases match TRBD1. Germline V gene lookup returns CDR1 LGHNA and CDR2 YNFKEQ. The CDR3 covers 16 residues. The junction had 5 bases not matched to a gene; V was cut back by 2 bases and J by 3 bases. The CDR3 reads CASSQPPGQGTDTQYF. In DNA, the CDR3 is TGTGCCAGCAGCCAACCACCGGGACAGGGGACAGATACGCAGTATTTT.

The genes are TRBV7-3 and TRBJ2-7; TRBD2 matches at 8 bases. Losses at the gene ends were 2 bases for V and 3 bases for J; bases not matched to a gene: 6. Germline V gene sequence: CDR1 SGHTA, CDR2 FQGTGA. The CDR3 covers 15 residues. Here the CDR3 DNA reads TGTGCCAGCAGCTTAGACGGGGGGGTCCTCTACGAGCAGTACTTC. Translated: CASSLDGGVLYEQYF.

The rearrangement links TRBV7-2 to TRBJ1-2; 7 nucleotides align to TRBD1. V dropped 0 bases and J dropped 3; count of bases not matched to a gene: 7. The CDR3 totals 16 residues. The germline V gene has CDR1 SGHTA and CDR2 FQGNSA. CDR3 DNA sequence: TGTGCCAGCAGCTTAGCAGCAGGGGGGCTGGACTATGGCTACACCTTC. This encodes CASSLAAGGLDYGYTF.

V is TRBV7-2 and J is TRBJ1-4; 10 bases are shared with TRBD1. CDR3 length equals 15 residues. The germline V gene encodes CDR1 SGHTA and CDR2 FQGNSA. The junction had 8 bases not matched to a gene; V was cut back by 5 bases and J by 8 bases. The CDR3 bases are TGTGCCAGCAGCCCGGGACAGGGGTCCCACGAAAAACTGTTTTTT. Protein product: CASSPGQGSHEKLFF.

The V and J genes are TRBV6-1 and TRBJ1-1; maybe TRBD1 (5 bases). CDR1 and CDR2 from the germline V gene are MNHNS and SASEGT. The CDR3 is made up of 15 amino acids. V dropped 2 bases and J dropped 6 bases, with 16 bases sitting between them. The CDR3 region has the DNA TGTGCCAGCAGTGAAAGGATACCCCAGGGCCCTGAAGCTTTCTTT. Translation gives CASSERIPQGPEAFF.

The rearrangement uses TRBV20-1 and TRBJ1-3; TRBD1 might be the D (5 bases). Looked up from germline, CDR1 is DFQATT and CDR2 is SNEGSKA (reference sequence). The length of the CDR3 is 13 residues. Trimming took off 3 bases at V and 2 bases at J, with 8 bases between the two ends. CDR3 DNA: TGCAGTGCTAGTACCAGGGCTGGAAACACCATATATTTT. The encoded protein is CSASTRAGNTIYF.

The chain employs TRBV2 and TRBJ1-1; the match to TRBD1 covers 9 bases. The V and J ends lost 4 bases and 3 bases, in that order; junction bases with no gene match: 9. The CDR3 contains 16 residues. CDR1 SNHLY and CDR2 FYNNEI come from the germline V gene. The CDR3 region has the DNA TGTGCCAGCAGTGGTAGGGACAGGGATCTCTACACTGAAGCTTTCTTT. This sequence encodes CASSGRDRDLYTEAFF. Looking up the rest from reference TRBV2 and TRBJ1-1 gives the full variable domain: EPEVTQTPSHQVTQMGQEVILRCVPISNHLYFYWYRQILGQKVEFLVSFYNNEISEKSEIFDDQFSVERPDGSNFTLKIRSTKLEDSAMYFCASSGRDRDLYTEAFFGQGTRLTVV.

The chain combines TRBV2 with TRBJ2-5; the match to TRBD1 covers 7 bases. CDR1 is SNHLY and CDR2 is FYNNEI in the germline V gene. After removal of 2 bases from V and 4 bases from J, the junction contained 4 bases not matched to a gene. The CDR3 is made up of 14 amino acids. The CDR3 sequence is CASSELAGGETQYF. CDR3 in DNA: TGTGCCAGCAGTGAACTAGCAGGGGGAGAGACCCAGTACTTC.

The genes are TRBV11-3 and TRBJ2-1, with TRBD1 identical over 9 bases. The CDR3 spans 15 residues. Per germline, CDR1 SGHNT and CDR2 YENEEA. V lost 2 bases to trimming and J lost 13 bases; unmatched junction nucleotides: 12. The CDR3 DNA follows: TGTGCCAGCAGCTTAATCCGAGACAGGGGGATTAAACAGTTCTTC. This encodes CASSLIRDRGIKQFF.

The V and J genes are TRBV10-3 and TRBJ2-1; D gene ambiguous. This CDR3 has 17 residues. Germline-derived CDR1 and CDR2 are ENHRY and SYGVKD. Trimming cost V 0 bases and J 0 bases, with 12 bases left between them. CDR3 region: CAISESVSVYSYNEQFF. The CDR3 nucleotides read TGTGCCATCAGTGAGTCGGTTTCTGTCTACTCCTACAATGAGCAGTTCTTC.

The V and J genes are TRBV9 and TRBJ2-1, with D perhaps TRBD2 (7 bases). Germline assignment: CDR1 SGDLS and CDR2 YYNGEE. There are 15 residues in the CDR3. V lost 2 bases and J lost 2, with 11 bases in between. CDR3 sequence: CASSVSGGTYNEQFF. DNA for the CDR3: TGTGCCAGCAGCGTCTCGGGGGGCACCTACAATGAGCAGTTCTTC.

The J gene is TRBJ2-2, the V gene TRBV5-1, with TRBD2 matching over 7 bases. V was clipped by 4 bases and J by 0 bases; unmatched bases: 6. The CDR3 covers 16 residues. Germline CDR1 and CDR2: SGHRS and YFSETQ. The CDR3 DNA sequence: TGCGCCAGCAGCCCCCAAGCGGGGCCGAACACCGGGGAGCTGTTTTTT. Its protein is CASSPQAGPNTGELFF.

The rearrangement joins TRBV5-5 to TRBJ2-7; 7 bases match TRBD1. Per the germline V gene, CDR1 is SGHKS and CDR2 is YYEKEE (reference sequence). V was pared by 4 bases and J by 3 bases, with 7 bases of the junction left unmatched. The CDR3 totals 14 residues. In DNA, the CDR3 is TGTGCCAGCAGCCCGACAGGGCTCCTCTACGAGCAGTACTTC. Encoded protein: CASSPTGLLYEQYF.

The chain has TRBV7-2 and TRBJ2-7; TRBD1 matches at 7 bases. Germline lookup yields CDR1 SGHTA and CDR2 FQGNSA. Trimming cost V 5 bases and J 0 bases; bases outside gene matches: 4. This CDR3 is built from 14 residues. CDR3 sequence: CASSRQGVSYEQYF. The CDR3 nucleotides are TGTGCCAGCAGCCGCCAGGGGGTCTCCTACGAGCAGTACTTC. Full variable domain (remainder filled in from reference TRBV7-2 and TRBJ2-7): GAGVSQSPSNKVTEKGKDVELRCDPISGHTALYWYRQSLGQGLEFLIYFQGNSAPDKSGLPSDRFSAERTGGSVSTLTIQRTQQEDSAVYLCASSRQGVSYEQYFGPGTRLTVT.